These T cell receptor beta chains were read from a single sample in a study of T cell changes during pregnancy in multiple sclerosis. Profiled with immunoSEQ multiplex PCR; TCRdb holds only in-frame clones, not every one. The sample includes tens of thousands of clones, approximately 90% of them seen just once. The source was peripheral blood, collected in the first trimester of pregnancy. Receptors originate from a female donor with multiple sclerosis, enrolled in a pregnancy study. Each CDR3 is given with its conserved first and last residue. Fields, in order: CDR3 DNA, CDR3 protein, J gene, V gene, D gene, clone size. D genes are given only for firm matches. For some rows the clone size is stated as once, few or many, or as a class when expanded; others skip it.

CDR3 DNA: TGTGCCAGCAGCCGGGACAGTACAGATACGCAGTATTTT; CDR3 protein: CASSRDSTDTQYF; J gene: TRBJ2-3; V gene: TRBV5-4; D gene: TRBD1; clone size: NA
CDR3 DNA: TGTGCCAGTAGTATGCAGTCACACTACGAGCAGTACTTC; CDR3 protein: CASSMQSHYEQYF; J gene: TRBJ2-7; V gene: TRBV19; D gene: NA; clone size: NA
CDR3 DNA: TGTGCCAGCAGGGCGACTTATGAAGCTTTCTTT; CDR3 protein: CASRATYEAFF; J gene: TRBJ1-1; V gene: TRBV7-9; D gene: NA; clone size: NA
CDR3 DNA: TGCGCCAGCAGCCAAGCTGCAGGGCTAATCAATCAGCCCCAGCATTTT; CDR3 protein: CASSQAAGLINQPQHF; J gene: TRBJ1-5; V gene: TRBV4-1; D gene: NA; clone size: NA
CDR3 DNA: TGCAGCGTTCGATCCGGGACTAGCGGGAGTCCCTACGAGCAGTACTTC; CDR3 protein: CSVRSGTSGSPYEQYF; J gene: TRBJ2-7; V gene: TRBV29-1; D gene: TRBD2; clone size: NA
CDR3 DNA: TGTGCCAGCAGCTCGGACAGGGGCAATCAGCCCCAGCATTTT; CDR3 protein: CASSSDRGNQPQHF; J gene: TRBJ1-5; V gene: TRBV7-8; D gene: TRBD1; clone size: NA
CDR3 DNA: TGTGCCAGTAGTATATATGGGGACAAGGTCTATGGCTACACCTTC; CDR3 protein: CASSIYGDKVYGYTF; J gene: TRBJ1-2; V gene: TRBV19; D gene: NA; clone size: NA
CDR3 DNA: TGTGCCAGCAGTTTAACCAGGGGTGGGGTGAGTTTTTGGGCAGATACGCAGTATTTT; CDR3 protein: CASSLTRGGVSFWADTQYF; J gene: TRBJ2-3; V gene: TRBV27; D gene: NA; clone size: NA
CDR3 DNA: TGTGCCAGCAGATTGCGACAGGGAAGTTCACCCCTCCACTTT; CDR3 protein: CASRLRQGSSPLHF; J gene: TRBJ1-6; V gene: TRBV2; D gene: TRBD1; clone size: NA
CDR3 DNA: TGCGCCAGCAGCACCCTTAGCTCCTACGAGCAGTACTTC; CDR3 protein: CASSTLSSYEQYF; J gene: TRBJ2-7; V gene: TRBV5-1; D gene: NA; clone size: NA
CDR3 DNA: TGCGCCAGCAGTCCCGTCGGAGGGGGCACCTACAATGAGCAGTTCTTC; CDR3 protein: CASSPVGGGTYNEQFF; J gene: TRBJ2-1; V gene: TRBV4-1; D gene: NA; clone size: NA
CDR3 DNA: TGTGCCAGCACCAAGGGCGGGGCGGTCACCGGGGAGCTGTTTTTT; CDR3 protein: CASTKGGAVTGELFF; J gene: TRBJ2-2; V gene: TRBV6-5; D gene: NA; clone size: NA
CDR3 DNA: TGTGCCAGCAGCTTGCTCAGGGCCGGGTACACTGAAGCTTTCTTT; CDR3 protein: CASSLLRAGYTEAFF; J gene: TRBJ1-1; V gene: TRBV5-6; D gene: NA; clone size: NA
CDR3 DNA: TGTGCCAGCAGCCGGACAGGGGATGGAGGTCGCTACGAGCAGTACTTC; CDR3 protein: CASSRTGDGGRYEQYF; J gene: TRBJ2-7; V gene: TRBV13; D gene: TRBD1; clone size: once
CDR3 DNA: TGTGCCAGCAGTAAACCCCCTAACAGACAAGAGACCCAGTACTTC; CDR3 protein: CASSKPPNRQETQYF; J gene: TRBJ2-5; V gene: TRBV6-1; D gene: NA; clone size: NA
CDR3 DNA: TGTGCCAGCAGCGCCGGGACTAGCGGGAGGTTTGGTGAGCAGTTCTTC; CDR3 protein: CASSAGTSGRFGEQFF; J gene: TRBJ2-1; V gene: TRBV7-3; D gene: TRBD2; clone size: NA
CDR3 DNA: TGTGCCAGCAGCTTAGGACAGGGGGCGAACTACGAGCAGTACTTC; CDR3 protein: CASSLGQGANYEQYF; J gene: TRBJ2-7; V gene: TRBV11-2; D gene: TRBD1; clone size: NA
CDR3 DNA: TGCACCAGCAGCCAAGTTATTCTAGCGGGAGGGCACTATGAGCAGTTCTTC; CDR3 protein: CTSSQVILAGGHYEQFF; J gene: TRBJ2-1; V gene: TRBV1; D gene: NA; clone size: NA
CDR3 DNA: TGTGCCAGCAGCTTGGCGGGAGGGCCGGCGGATACGCAGTATTTT; CDR3 protein: CASSLAGGPADTQYF; J gene: TRBJ2-3; V gene: TRBV5-4; D gene: TRBD2; clone size: once
CDR3 DNA: TGTGCAAGTCGCTTAGTTCGGACTCCTCACCCCCGAAGCTCCTACAATGAGCAGTTCTTC; CDR3 protein: CASRLVRTPHPRSSYNEQFF; J gene: TRBJ2-1; V gene: TRBV12-2; D gene: NA; clone size: NA
CDR3 DNA: TGTGCCACCAGACCCCGGGGGGCCACCTACAATGAGCAGTTCTTC; CDR3 protein: CATRPRGATYNEQFF; J gene: TRBJ2-1; V gene: TRBV19; D gene: NA; clone size: NA
CDR3 DNA: TGTGCCAGCAGTGGTCGGACAGGGACCTACGAGCAGTACTTC; CDR3 protein: CASSGRTGTYEQYF; J gene: TRBJ2-7; V gene: TRBV25-1; D gene: TRBD1; clone size: NA
CDR3 DNA: TGCGCCAGCAGCTTCCGGGGATCGGGACTAGCGGTAACAGATACGCAGTATTTT; CDR3 protein: CASSFRGSGLAVTDTQYF; J gene: TRBJ2-3; V gene: TRBV5-1; D gene: TRBD2; clone size: NA
CDR3 DNA: TGTGCCAGCGCGGCAGGGATCTACACTGAAGCTTTCTTT; CDR3 protein: CASAAGIYTEAFF; J gene: TRBJ1-1; V gene: TRBV6-5; D gene: NA; clone size: NA
CDR3 DNA: TGTGCCAGCAGTTCGACAGGGGCCGGCTACACCTTC; CDR3 protein: CASSSTGAGYTF; J gene: TRBJ1-2; V gene: TRBV6-5; D gene: TRBD1; clone size: once
CDR3 DNA: TGTGCCAGCAGTTACTCCCGGGACACAGGGGCCTACGAGCAGTACTTC; CDR3 protein: CASSYSRDTGAYEQYF; J gene: TRBJ2-7; V gene: TRBV6-5; D gene: TRBD1; clone size: NA
CDR3 DNA: TGTGCCAGCAGTGACGTCCAGGGGAGCAGTTCACCCCTCCACTTT; CDR3 protein: CASSDVQGSSSPLHF; J gene: TRBJ1-6; V gene: TRBV28; D gene: NA; clone size: NA
CDR3 DNA: TGTGCCTGGAGTGCCGGGACAGGCAATGAAAAACTGTTTTTT; CDR3 protein: CAWSAGTGNEKLFF; J gene: TRBJ1-4; V gene: TRBV30; D gene: TRBD1; clone size: NA
CDR3 DNA: TGTGCCAGCAGCCTAAGATCACTAGCGGGGGTCCACGAGCAGTACTTC; CDR3 protein: CASSLRSLAGVHEQYF; J gene: TRBJ2-7; V gene: TRBV9; D gene: TRBD2; clone size: NA
CDR3 DNA: TGCGCCAGCAGCCAAGACGACAGCGGGGGTCACGATACGCAGTATTTT; CDR3 protein: CASSQDDSGGHDTQYF; J gene: TRBJ2-3; V gene: TRBV4-3; D gene: TRBD2; clone size: NA
CDR3 DNA: TGTGCCAGCACCCTGGGGGGGGACAGCAATCAGCCCCAGCATTTT; CDR3 protein: CASTLGGDSNQPQHF; J gene: TRBJ1-5; V gene: TRBV6-6; D gene: NA; clone size: NA
CDR3 DNA: TGTGCCAGCAGCTTTTTCCCCAGGGGCACAGATACGCAGTATTTT; CDR3 protein: CASSFFPRGTDTQYF; J gene: TRBJ2-3; V gene: TRBV5-8; D gene: NA; clone size: NA
CDR3 DNA: TGTGCCAGCATCCCTATTGGTGGCGGGTACAATGAGCAGTTCTTC; CDR3 protein: CASIPIGGGYNEQFF; J gene: TRBJ2-1; V gene: TRBV7-9; D gene: NA; clone size: once
CDR3 DNA: TGCGCCAGCAGCCATATAGCGGGGGCCTACGAGCAGTACTTC; CDR3 protein: CASSHIAGAYEQYF; J gene: TRBJ2-7; V gene: TRBV4-1; D gene: TRBD2; clone size: NA
CDR3 DNA: TGCGCCAGCAGCTTGGCCCGGTCGTACGAGCAGTACTTC; CDR3 protein: CASSLARSYEQYF; J gene: TRBJ2-7; V gene: TRBV5-1; D gene: NA; clone size: NA